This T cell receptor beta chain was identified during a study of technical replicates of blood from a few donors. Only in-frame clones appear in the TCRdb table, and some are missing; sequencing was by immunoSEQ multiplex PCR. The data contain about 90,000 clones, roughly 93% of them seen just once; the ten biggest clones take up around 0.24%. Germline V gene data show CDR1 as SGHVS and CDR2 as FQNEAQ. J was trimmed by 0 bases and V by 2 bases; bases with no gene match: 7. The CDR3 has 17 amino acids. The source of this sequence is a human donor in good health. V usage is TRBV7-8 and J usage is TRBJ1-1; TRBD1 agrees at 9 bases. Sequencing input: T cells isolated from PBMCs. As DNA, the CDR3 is TGTGCCAGCAGCTTATCGGGACAGGGTTATCTGAACACTGAAGCTTTCTTT. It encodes CASSLSGQGYLNTEAFF.